The 18 T cell receptor beta chains below come from one sample, sequenced in a study of cytomegalovirus exposure and HLA in healthy donors. In the PCR, 60 Vbeta and 13 Jbeta primers were used. Using immunoSEQ multiplex PCR, the repertoire was profiled, and TCRdb retains in-frame clones only, with some absent. The sample lists tens of thousands of clones; about 63% were seen once. The material sequenced was PBMCs. The source of these receptors is a woman in her twenties or thirties in good health and CMV-seronegative.

This clone was found once. The junction and the germline gene differ at one end; a read error may be behind it. J is TRBJ1-6 and V is TRBV6-1; no definite D call. CDR1 and CDR2 (germline): MNHNS, SASEGT. The CDR3 is made up of 13 amino acids. The CDR3 region is CASIEAANSSLHF. The DNA of the CDR3 is TGTGCCAGCATCGAGGCCGCCAATTCATCCCTCCACTTT.

This clone has a handful of counts. The rearrangement joins TRBV10-1 to TRBJ2-1; no definite D call. The CDR3 loop spans 12 amino acids. Trimming left V 3 bases short and J 8 bases short, with 8 bases between. Germline V gene sequence: CDR1 WNHNN, CDR2 SYGVQD (reference sequence). This CDR3 reads CASSDVGDEQFF. CDR3 sequence (DNA): TGCGCCAGCAGTGATGTCGGTGATGAGCAGTTCTTC.

The V gene is TRBV5-8, the J gene TRBJ1-6; TRBD1 aligns across 8 bases. Per the germline V gene, CDR1 is SGHTS and CDR2 is YDEGEE. The V and J ends lost 3 bases and 13 bases, in that order; junction bases with no gene match: 12. CDR3 length: 15 amino acids. The CDR3 sequence is CASSSRGLEVSPLHF. CDR3 bases: TGTGCCAGCAGCTCCAGGGGGCTTGAGGTTTCGCCCCTCCACTTT.

This chain connects TRBV5-1 to TRBJ1-2; D remains unclear. CDR1 is SGHRS and CDR2 is YFSETQ in the germline V gene. The CDR3 totals 14 residues. The V end was cut by 2 bases, the J end by 3 bases, with 11 bases between. The CDR3 coding sequence is TGCGCCAGCAGCTTCGGGAGGGCGGACTATGGCTACACCTTC. Protein sequence: CASSFGRADYGYTF.

The chain recombines TRBV18 with TRBJ1-2, with TRBD1 identical over 8 bases. In germline, CDR1 is KGHSH, CDR2 LQKENI. V lost 4 bases, J lost 4 bases, and 5 bases stayed unmatched. CDR3 length: 14 residues. This chain's CDR3 is CASSLYTGGYGYTF. CDR3 nucleotides: TGTGCCAGCTCACTCTATACAGGGGGCTATGGCTACACCTTC.

The J gene is TRBJ1-6, the V gene TRBV6-5; no firm D call. The CDR3 loop spans 15 amino acids. Between the trimmed V and J ends, which lost 7 bases and 6 bases, there was a span of 16 bases. The germline V gene has CDR1 MNHEY and CDR2 SVGAGI. The CDR3 here is CASTDQSRGNSPLHF. In nucleotides, the CDR3 is TGTGCCAGCACTGACCAGAGTCGGGGTAATTCACCCCTCCACTTT.

This clone has just a few counts. The chain couples TRBV28 to TRBJ2-2, with D possibly TRBD1 on 5 matching bases. The CDR3 totals 15 residues. Germline CDR1 MDHEN, CDR2 SYDVKM. V lost 4 bases, J lost 2 bases, and 11 bases lay in between. Here the CDR3 DNA reads TGTGCCAGCAGTTGGGGCGGACCCAACACCGGGGAGCTGTTTTTT. Residues: CASSWGGPNTGELFF.

This clone occurred a few times. The chain couples TRBV7-6 to TRBJ1-2; 10 positions agree with TRBD1. Germline CDR1 SGHVS, CDR2 FNYEAQ. V shed 5 bases and J 0 bases; nucleotides not matched to a gene: 6. The CDR3 runs 16 residues. As DNA, the CDR3 is TGTGCCAGCAGCGAGGGACAGGGGACCTCTAACTATGGCTACACCTTC. Protein sequence: CASSEGQGTSNYGYTF. Together with reference TRBV7-6 and TRBJ1-2, the CDR3 gives the full variable domain: GAGVSQSPRYKVTKRGQDVALRCDPISGHVSLYWYRQALGQGPEFLTYFNYEAQQDKSGLPNDRFSAERPEGSISTLTIQRTEQRDSAMYRCASSEGQGTSNYGYTFGSGTRLTVV.

This chain's CDR3 is CASSLDLATSTDTQYF. CDR3 DNA: TGTGCCAGCAGCTTAGACCTAGCGACTAGCACAGATACGCAGTATTTT. This rearrangement joins TRBV7-2 to TRBJ2-3; D is possibly TRBD2 (6 bases). CDR3 size: 16 residues. Trimming shortened V by 1 base and J by 0 bases, and 11 bases separated the two germline ends. CDR1 SGHTA and CDR2 FQGNSA come from the germline V gene.

V gene TRBV6-1 combines with J gene TRBJ2-7; 10 bases fit TRBD1. The V segment lost 4 bases and the J segment 4 bases; nucleotides outside the gene matches: 4. This CDR3 has 14 residues. The germline CDR1 and CDR2 sequences are MNHNS and SASEGT. Here the CDR3 reads CASSVRGQGYEQYF. The CDR3 nucleotides are TGTGCCAGCAGTGTCCGGGGACAGGGGTACGAGCAGTACTTC.

The chain has TRBV10-2 and TRBJ1-5, with 8 bases fitting TRBD1. This CDR3 region has 13 residues. The germline V gene has CDR1 WSHSY and CDR2 SAAADI. Trimming at V came to 6 bases and at J to 7 bases, leaving 5 bases not matched to a gene. The CDR3, as DNA: TGCGCCAGCAGGGACAGGGTCGACCAGCCCCAGCATTTT. As protein: CASRDRVDQPQHF.

The V call is TRBV4-3, the J call TRBJ2-2; 7 bases fit TRBD2. V was clipped by 0 bases and J by 7 bases; unmatched bases: 8. This CDR3 has 16 amino acids. Germline V gene sequence: CDR1 LGHNA, CDR2 YSLEER. The CDR3 nucleotides are TGCGCCAGCAGCCAAGATCTGGCAGCGGGGTACGGGGAGCTGTTTTTT. Amino acid sequence: CASSQDLAAGYGELFF.

The CDR3 loop reads CASSLQGPRTGELFF. CDR3 bases: TGTGCCAGCAGCTTGCAGGGGCCGCGCACCGGGGAGCTGTTTTTT. The rearrangement uses TRBV5-4 and TRBJ2-2, with D possibly TRBD1 on 6 matching bases. Trimming cost V 1 base and J 4 bases, with 11 bases left between them. The length of the CDR3 is 15 residues. Germline assignment: CDR1 SGHNT and CDR2 YYREEE (reference sequence).

A few counts support this clone. The chain recombines TRBV7-3 with TRBJ2-6; 15 bases line up with TRBD2. This CDR3 has 18 amino acids. V shed 4 bases and J 4 bases; nucleotides not matched to a gene: 5. In germline, CDR1 is SGHTA, CDR2 FQGTGA. The CDR3 reads CASSSGLAGGRGANVLTF. The CDR3 nucleotides are TGTGCCAGCAGCTCCGGACTAGCGGGAGGGCGCGGGGCCAACGTCCTGACTTTC. Using reference TRBV7-3 and TRBJ2-6 for the parts outside the CDR3, the full variable domain is GAGVSQTPSNKVTEKGKYVELRCDPISGHTALYWYRQSLGQGPEFLIYFQGTGAADDSGLPNDRFFAVRPEGSVSTLKIQRTERGDSAVYLCASSSGLAGGRGANVLTFGAGSRLTVL.

V is TRBV5-6 and J is TRBJ1-1, with 10 bases that match TRBD1. The CDR3 extends over 14 amino acids. The V segment lost 0 bases and the J segment 6 bases; nucleotides outside the gene matches: 2. Germline V gene sequence: CDR1 SGHDT, CDR2 YYEEEE. CDR3 protein: CASSLGGTGAEAFF. CDR3 nucleotide sequence: TGTGCCAGCAGCTTGGGGGGGACAGGGGCTGAAGCTTTCTTT.

The gene calls are TRBV7-7 and TRBJ2-3, with a tentative D call TRBD2 (5 bases). This CDR3 has 15 amino acids. Germline values: CDR1 SSHAT, CDR2 FNYEAQ (reference sequence). The V and J ends lost 5 bases and 4 bases respectively, with 16 bases between them. For the CDR3, the DNA is TGTGCCAGCAGCCAAGCAGGCGGGCATGCAGATACGCAGTATTTT. It codes for CASSQAGGHADTQYF.

The chain carries TRBV5-1 and TRBJ1-1; D unclear. Between the trimmed V and J ends, which lost 0 bases and 5 bases, there was a span of 17 bases. This CDR3 spans 16 amino acids. Germline V gives CDR1 SGHRS, CDR2 YFSETQ. In nucleotides, the CDR3 is TGCGCCAGCAGCTTGGGGGTCGGGGTCGTGGGGACTGAAGCTTTCTTT. This codes for CASSLGVGVVGTEAFF.

This chain links TRBV27 with TRBJ2-2, with D tentatively TRBD2 (5 bases). CDR1 is MNHEY and CDR2 is SMNVEV in the germline V gene (reference sequence). The V end was cut by 6 bases, the J end by 4 bases, with 15 bases between. The CDR3 runs 15 residues. CDR3 nucleotides: TGTGCCAGCAGACCGGGATCCAGAATCACCGGGGAGCTGTTTTTT. Translating it yields CASRPGSRITGELFF.